A selection of T cell receptor beta chains follows, all from one sample in a study of blood T cell repertoires in COVID-19. Assay used: immunoSEQ multiplex PCR; TCRdb lists only in-frame clones, some missing. The sample lists around 56,000 clones; approximately 81% were seen once. The sample comprised peripheral blood. These receptors were obtained from a woman of 80 years or more with active or convalescent COVID-19. The CDR3 runs from the conserved cysteine through the conserved F or W. The D gene is left open where the match is weak. Clone sizes are given selectively: once, few, many, or a class where the clone is expanded.

clone_size	d_call	v_call	j_call	cdr3_nt	cdr3_aa
-	TRBD1	TRBV15	TRBJ2-2	TGTGCCACCAGCCGCAATCCCGGGACAGGGGTTAATTCACCCGGGGAGCTGTTTTTT	CATSRNPGTGVNSPGELFF
few	-	TRBV5-1	TRBJ1-2	TGCGCCAGCACCCTGGAGGGCAGGAACTATGGCTACACCTTC	CASTLEGRNYGYTF
-	-	TRBV27	TRBJ2-5	TGTGCCAGCAGTTTTGCCCGGGGATCACAAGAGACCCAGTACTTC	CASSFARGSQETQYF
many	TRBD1	TRBV10-3	TRBJ2-7	TGTGCCATCAGTAGGGACAGGGGGGCCTACGAGCAGTACTTC	CAISRDRGAYEQYF
-	-	TRBV7-9	TRBJ2-5	TGTGCCATCATGGGTACTCGCGGGGGCCCCCGCCACGGAGAGACCCAGTACTTC	CAIMGTRGGPRHGETQYF
-	TRBD1	TRBV7-9	TRBJ1-6	TGTGCCAGCAGCGTCTGGGACAGAGATAATTCACCCCTCCACTTT	CASSVWDRDNSPLHF
-	-	TRBV6-5	TRBJ2-7	TGTGCCAGCAGTTCTGACCCCGCCGGGGAGCAGTACTTC	CASSSDPAGEQYF
-	TRBD1	TRBV2	TRBJ1-3	TGTGCCACCAGATCACAGGGGTCGGCTGGAAACACCATATATTTT	CATRSQGSAGNTIYF
few	TRBD1	TRBV5-1	TRBJ2-1	TGCGCCAGCAGCTTGGCGACAGGGGATGAGCAGTTCTTC	CASSLATGDEQFF
-	-	TRBV28	TRBJ1-2	TGTGCCAGCAGTTTCAGGGGTGCCTATGGCTACACCTTC	CASSFRGAYGYTF
-	TRBD1	TRBV7-3	TRBJ1-1	TGTGCCAGCAGCTCACAGGGGGGAAACACTGAAGCTTTCTTT	CASSSQGGNTEAFF
-	-	TRBV3-1/TRBV3-2	TRBJ1-6	TGTGCCAGCAGCCACCTCCAAGTTGGGCCCCCCTATAATTCACCCCTCCACTTT	CASSHLQVGPPYNSPLHF
-	-	TRBV27	TRBJ1-2	TGTGCCAGCAGTTTAATCGCGCGAGGTTTCGGGGGCTACACCTTC	CASSLIARGFGGYTF
-	-	TRBV24-1	TRBJ1-5	TGTGCCACCAGTGAGGCGGCAGCCGATTATAGCAATCAGCCCCAGCATTTT	CATSEAAADYSNQPQHF
-	TRBD1	TRBV7-9	TRBJ2-5	TGTGCCAGCAGGGGGACAGGGCGCAGTCAAGAGACCCAGTACTTC	CASRGTGRSQETQYF
medium-sized	TRBD2	TRBV7-3	TRBJ2-1	TGTGCCAGCAGCCTAGGGACTAGCGGGGGTTACAATGAGCAGTTCTTC	CASSLGTSGGYNEQFF
-	-	TRBV3-1/TRBV3-2	TRBJ1-1	TGTGCCAGCAGCCCGCTGGGGGGGGCCGGGGACACTGAAGCTTTCTTT	CASSPLGGAGDTEAFF
-	TRBD2	TRBV15	TRBJ2-1	TGTGCCACCAGCAGTTTGGGAGGGGCCTCCTACAATGAGCAGTTCTTC	CATSSLGGASYNEQFF
-	-	TRBV7-2	TRBJ1-4	TGTGCCAGCAGGCAGTCCCCGAATGGTAATGAAAAACTGTTTTTT	CASRQSPNGNEKLFF
-	-	TRBV2	TRBJ2-2	TGTGCCAGCAGCGGGGGAGCGACCGGGGAGCTGTTTTTT	CASSGGATGELFF
-	-	TRBV6-2/TRBV6-3	TRBJ1-2	TGTGCCAGCAGTTCAGACAGGAGCTACACCTTC	CASSSDRSYTF
few	-	TRBV2	TRBJ1-1	TGTGCCAGCAGTGATCAAGGGGAGGGAACTGAAGCTTTCTTT	CASSDQGEGTEAFF
-	TRBD2	TRBV4-2	TRBJ2-1	TGTGCCAGCAGCCAGAGGGGACTAGCGGGGGGCCTTACTGAGAATGAGCAGTTCTTC	CASSQRGLAGGLTENEQFF
-	TRBD1	TRBV10-3	TRBJ1-1	TGTGCCATCAGGGACAGGGAGGGAACTGAAGCTTTCTTT	CAIRDREGTEAFF
once	-	TRBV7-3	TRBJ2-3	TGTGCCAGCAGCTTGAGAGGCGAGGTGGCAGATACGCAGTATTTT	CASSLRGEVADTQYF
-	-	TRBV19	TRBJ2-3	TGTGCCAGTAGTATCAACGGGGTTAGCACAGATACGCAGTATTTT	CASSINGVSTDTQYF
-	-	TRBV5-1	TRBJ1-4	TGCGCCAGCAGCTGGCGGGGCCGATCAACTAATGAAAAACTGTTTTTT	CASSWRGRSTNEKLFF
-	TRBD2	TRBV6-4	TRBJ2-6	TGTGCCAGCAAAGCGGGGGGGCCCGGGGCCAACGTCCTGACTTTC	CASKAGGPGANVLTF
-	TRBD1	TRBV29-1	TRBJ2-7	TGCAGCGTTGAAGATTCGGGACAGGGTCCCTACGAGCAGTACTTC	CSVEDSGQGPYEQYF
-	TRBD1	TRBV6-6	TRBJ1-5	TGTGCCAGCAGTCCTGACAGGGACAATCAGCCCCAGCATTTT	CASSPDRDNQPQHF
-	-	TRBV27	TRBJ1-3	TGTGCCAGCGGGGACGGCAGGGGCGGAAACACCATATATTTT	CASGDGRGGNTIYF
-	TRBD1	TRBV6-5	TRBJ1-1	TGTGCCAGCAGTTACTCCGACAGGGATGGGACTGAAGCTTTCTTT	CASSYSDRDGTEAFF
-	TRBD1	TRBV6-6	TRBJ2-3	TGTGCCAGCAGTTACGGGACAGGGGATACAGATACGCAGTATTTT	CASSYGTGDTDTQYF
-	TRBD1	TRBV4-3	TRBJ1-2	TGCGCCAGCAGCCAAGCCTCCGGGACAGCGCCGTGGGGTGGCTACACCTTC	CASSQASGTAPWGGYTF
-	TRBD1	TRBV30	TRBJ1-5	TGTGCCTGCGGGACAGGGGTTATTCAGCCCCAGCATTTT	CACGTGVIQPQHF
-	-	TRBV4-3	TRBJ1-5	TGCGCCAGCAGCCAAGATATGACACCTGAAATCTATCCCCAGCATTTT	CASSQDMTPEIYPQHF
-	TRBD2	TRBV4-3	TRBJ2-7	TGCGCCAGCAGCCAAGAGGGGTCCCGAGCGGGGGGCGGGTACGAGCAGTACTTC	CASSQEGSRAGGGYEQYF
-	-	TRBV28	TRBJ1-1	TGTGCCAGCAGTTCCCCGGGGAAGAACACTGAAGCTTTCTTT	CASSSPGKNTEAFF
-	-	TRBV19	TRBJ1-2	TGTGCCAGTATGCAGACAGCCTATGGCTACACCTTC	CASMQTAYGYTF
-	-	TRBV4-1	TRBJ2-5	TGCGCCAGCAGCCAAGTGGGTGGCGGCGCTATCGGTGGCCAGTACTTC	CASSQVGGGAIGGQYF
-	TRBD2	TRBV7-2	TRBJ2-3	TGTGCCAGCAGGATGACCAGCGGGGTGTCAGATACGCAGTATTTT	CASRMTSGVSDTQYF
-	-	TRBV21-1	TRBJ2-6	TGTGCCAGCAGCGATTACAGGGCTGGGGCCAACGTCCTGACTTTC	CASSDYRAGANVLTF
-	-	TRBV9	TRBJ2-3	TGTGCCAGCAGCGCCACTCCGGGACTCATTTCAGATACGCAGTATTTT	CASSATPGLISDTQYF
-	TRBD1	TRBV6-1	TRBJ2-1	TGTGCCAGCAGTGGCTGGGACAGGGGCCATCCGGATGAGCAGTTCTTC	CASSGWDRGHPDEQFF
-	-	TRBV7-2	TRBJ1-2	TGTGCCAGCAGCTTAGCGCCCTCGAGCTACTATGGCTACACCTTC	CASSLAPSSYYGYTF
-	-	TRBV7-2	TRBJ2-2	TGTGCCAGCAGCTTAGATAGCGCGAACACCGGGGAGCTGTTTTTT	CASSLDSANTGELFF
-	-	TRBV19	TRBJ1-1	TGTGCCAGTAGTGTCGGGACATATAACACTGAAGCTTTCTTT	CASSVGTYNTEAFF
-	-	TRBV7-3	TRBJ1-6	TGTGCCAGCAGTCAGGGATATAATTCACCCCTCCACTTT	CASSQGYNSPLHF
-	TRBD1	TRBV28	TRBJ1-1	TGTGCCAGTAGAGGATGGGGACAGGGACGTCTTAATGAAGCTTTCTTT	CASRGWGQGRLNEAFF
few	-	TRBV1	TRBJ2-7	TGCACCAGCAGCTTTTTTGTGACAGGGCGATTGGCCGAGCAGTACTTC	CTSSFFVTGRLAEQYF
-	-	TRBV10-2	TRBJ1-1	TGCGCCAGCAGGCAAGGGGGTAACACTGAAGCTTTCTTT	CASRQGGNTEAFF
-	-	TRBV6-5	TRBJ2-2	TGTGCCAGCAGTTACTCACGCGGCGCCGGCGGGGAGCTGTTTTTT	CASSYSRGAGGELFF
-	-	TRBV23-1	TRBJ1-1	TGCGCCAGCAGTCAATCTTATGTACCTGGGGCCAGGGACACTGAAGCTTTCTTT	CASSQSYVPGARDTEAFF
-	TRBD2	TRBV7-9	TRBJ2-5	TGTGCCAGCAGCAATGGCGGGGGGGCCCAAGAGACCCAGTACTTC	CASSNGGGAQETQYF
-	TRBD1	TRBV5-1	TRBJ1-1	TGCGCCAGCAGAAGGCAGGGGGTTTTGAACACTGAAGCTTTCTTT	CASRRQGVLNTEAFF